This T cell receptor (beta chain) was sequenced in a study of T cell clones after liver transplantation. Across the study: Liver transplant recipients had immunosuppression withdrawal attempted within 2 years.

Study-wide results and caveats: Circulating graft-donor-reactive CD4 TCRbeta sequences fell significantly post-transplant in 5 of 8 subjects.

Of note for this clone: What it binds is unknown.

TCRbeta sequences of proliferating CFSE-low MLR cells were labeled alloreactive. Method: immunoSEQ multiplex PCR; TCRdb's copy keeps in-frame clones and lacks some. This table has roughly 5,200 clones, 27% appearing once. Specimen: CD4+ T cells from cultured PBMCs. This sequence originates from a human patient who received a liver transplant. Among the T cells, some may be from the graft donor.

The CDR3 coding sequence is TGTGCCAGTAGTAGGTTTGCTAGCGGGAGGGGGCGTGAGCAGTTCTTC. As protein: CASSRFASGRGREQFF. This chain joins TRBV19 and TRBJ2-1; TRBD2 matches at 12 bases. Trimming at V came to 4 bases and at J to 9 bases, leaving 10 bases not matched to a gene. Germline CDR1 is LNHDA and CDR2 is SQIVND (reference sequence). The CDR3 has 16 residues.